Included here is one TCR beta chain sequence, with context. This sample was taken from a study of blood T cell repertoires in COVID-19. Study-wide context: Samples representing acute and convalescent COVID-19 were sourced from the United States, Italy and Spain. From T cells, B-cell-depleted T cells, or PBMCs came the material, which was cDNA or gDNA.

This CDR3 is built from 15 residues. Germline V gene sequence: CDR1 SGHRS, CDR2 YFSETQ. V was pared by 0 bases and J by 0 bases, with 9 bases between. Source study methods: Amplifying reference gene primers gave estimates of nucleated cell counts. Generated by immunoSEQ multiplex PCR, the TCRdb table keeps only in-frame clones and is missing some. V and J calls and clone size are as listed in that table; D and trimming were resolved from the DNA. In the table there are over 120,000 clones, roughly 80% of which are singletons. The chain employs TRBV5-1 and TRBJ1-1, with no clear D. The TCR was taken from a human donor in a cohort sampled during active COVID-19. The specimen was peripheral blood. CDR3 bases: TGCGCCAGCAGCTTGGAACACCCAATGAACACTGAAGCTTTCTTT. Protein product: CASSLEHPMNTEAFF.